This passage covers 3 T cell receptor beta chains from one sample sequenced in a study of cytomegalovirus exposure and HLA in healthy donors. The PCR employed 60 Vbeta primers together with 13 Jbeta primers. The protocol was immunoSEQ multiplex PCR, while the TCRdb copy is restricted to in-frame clones and leaves out a portion. The table has 150,000 or so clones, over 60% seen once. Sequenced: PBMCs. These receptors were collected from a woman between 18 and 30 years old in good health and CMV-seronegative.

V gene TRBV4-3 combines with J gene TRBJ2-1, with D possibly TRBD2 on 6 matching bases. The V end was cut by 0 bases, the J end by 3 bases, with 9 bases between. CDR3 length: 15 residues. Germline loops: CDR1 LGHNA, CDR2 YSLEER. CDR3 residues: CASSQDWRGYNEQFF. The CDR3 DNA reads as TGCGCCAGCAGCCAAGATTGGCGGGGCTACAATGAGCAGTTCTTC.

This clone was counted only a few times. J is TRBJ1-4 and V is TRBV11-3; 9 bases match TRBD1. CDR1 and CDR2 (germline): SGHNT, YENEEA. The CDR3 loop spans 14 amino acids. The trim removed 4 bases at V and 8 bases at J, leaving 5 bases unmatched. The CDR3 region is CASSSQDRGEKLFF. CDR3 DNA sequence: TGTGCCAGCAGCTCCCAGGACAGGGGCGAAAAACTGTTTTTT.

CDR3 protein: CASSAFKGKADLAKNIQYF. CDR3 in DNA: TGCGCCAGCAGCGCCTTCAAGGGGAAGGCCGACTTAGCCAAAAACATTCAGTACTTC. The V and J genes are TRBV5-1 and TRBJ2-4, with D possibly TRBD1 on 5 matching bases. The germline CDR1 and CDR2 sequences are SGHRS and YFSETQ. This CDR3 spans 19 amino acids. V lost 4 bases and J 0 bases, leaving 23 bases between the germline ends.